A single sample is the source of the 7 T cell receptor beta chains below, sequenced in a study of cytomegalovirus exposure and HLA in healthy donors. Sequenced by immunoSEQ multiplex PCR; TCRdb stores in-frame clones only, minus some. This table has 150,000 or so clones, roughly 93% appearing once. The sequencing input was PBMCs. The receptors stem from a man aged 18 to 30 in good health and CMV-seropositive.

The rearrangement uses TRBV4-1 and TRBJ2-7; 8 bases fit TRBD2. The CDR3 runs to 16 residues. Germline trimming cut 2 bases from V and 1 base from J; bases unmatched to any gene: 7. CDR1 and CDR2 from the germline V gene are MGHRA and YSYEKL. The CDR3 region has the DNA TGCGCCAGCAGCCAAAGGTTTAGCGGGACTTCCTACGAGCAGTACTTC. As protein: CASSQRFSGTSYEQYF.

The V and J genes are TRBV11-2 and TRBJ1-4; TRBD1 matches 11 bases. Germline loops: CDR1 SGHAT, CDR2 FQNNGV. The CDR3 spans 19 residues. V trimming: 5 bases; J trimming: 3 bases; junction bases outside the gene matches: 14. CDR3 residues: CASSPRLPGQGVANEKLFF. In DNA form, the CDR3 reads TGTGCCAGCAGCCCAAGGCTACCGGGACAGGGGGTTGCTAATGAAAAACTGTTTTTT. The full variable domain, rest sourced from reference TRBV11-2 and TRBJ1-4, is EAGVAQSPRYKIIEKRQSVAFWCNPISGHATLYWYQQILGQGPKLLIQFQNNGVVDDSQLPKDRFSAERLKGVDSTLKIQPAKLEDSAVYLCASSPRLPGQGVANEKLFFGSGTQLSVL.

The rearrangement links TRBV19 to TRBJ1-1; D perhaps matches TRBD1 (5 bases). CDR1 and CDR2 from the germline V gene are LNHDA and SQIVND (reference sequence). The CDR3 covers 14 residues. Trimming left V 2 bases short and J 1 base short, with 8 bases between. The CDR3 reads CASSISTENTEAFF. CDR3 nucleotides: TGTGCCAGTAGTATATCGACAGAGAACACTGAAGCTTTCTTT. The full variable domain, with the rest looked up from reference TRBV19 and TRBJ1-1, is DGGITQSPKYLFRKEGQNVTLSCEQNLNHDAMYWYRQDPGQGLRLIYYSQIVNDFQKGDIAEGYSVSREKKESFPLTVTSAQKNPTAFYLCASSISTENTEAFFGQGTRLTVV.

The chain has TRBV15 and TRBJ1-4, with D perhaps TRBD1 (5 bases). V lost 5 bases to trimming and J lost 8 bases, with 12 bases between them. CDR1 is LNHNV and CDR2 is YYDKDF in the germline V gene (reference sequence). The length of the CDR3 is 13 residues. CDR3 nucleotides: TGTGCCACCAGCCCCCGGGGGAACGAAAAACTGTTTTTT. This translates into CATSPRGNEKLFF.

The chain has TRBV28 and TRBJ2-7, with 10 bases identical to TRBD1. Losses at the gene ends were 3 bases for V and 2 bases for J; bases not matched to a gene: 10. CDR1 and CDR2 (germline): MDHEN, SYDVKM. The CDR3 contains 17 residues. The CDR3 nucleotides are TGTGCCAGCAGTTTCTTTATAGGACAGGGGGTCACCTACGAGCAGTACTTC. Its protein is CASSFFIGQGVTYEQYF.

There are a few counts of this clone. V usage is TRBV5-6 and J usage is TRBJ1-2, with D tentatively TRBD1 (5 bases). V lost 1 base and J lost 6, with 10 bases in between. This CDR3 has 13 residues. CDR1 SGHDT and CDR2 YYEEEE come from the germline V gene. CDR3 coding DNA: TGTGCCAGCAGCTTGTGGCAGGGAAATGGCTACACCTTC. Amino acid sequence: CASSLWQGNGYTF.

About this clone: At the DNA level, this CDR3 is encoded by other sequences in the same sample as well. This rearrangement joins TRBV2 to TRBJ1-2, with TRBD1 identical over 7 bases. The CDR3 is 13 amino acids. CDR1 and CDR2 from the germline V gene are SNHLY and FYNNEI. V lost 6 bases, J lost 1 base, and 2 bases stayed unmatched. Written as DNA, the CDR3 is TGTGCCAGCAGACGGGACAGTAACTATGGCTACACCTTC. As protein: CASRRDSNYGYTF.